This is a list of T cell receptor beta chains from one sample in a study of human T cells and chemical hapten exposure. Each CDR3 protein gets one entry after TCRdb re-called the RACE reads with MiXCR. Of some 200,000 distinct CDR3 sequences listed, around 20% are singletons. The sample consisted of whole blood, taken in connection with sensitization to the hapten diphenylcyclopropenone (DPC). The receptor source for this set is a woman in her 50s with alopecia areata. Some clones in this sample may be carry-over from other donors' samples. The CDR3 runs from the conserved cysteine through the conserved F or W. A D gene is named only where the DNA matches it firmly. A clone size is listed for some rows: how often the clone was seen (once, few, many), or a class if it is expanded.

>TRBD1|few|TRBV29-1|TRBJ2-1
TGCAGCGTTACAGGACAGGTCCTGGGGAATGAGCAGTTCTTC
CSVTGQVLGNEQFF
>TRBD2|-|TRBV27|TRBJ2-7
TGTGCCAGCATTCACACGGGAGGGACCGACGAGCAGTACTTC
CASIHTGGTDEQYF
>TRBD2|-|TRBV12-3/TRBV12-4|TRBJ2-1
TGTGCCAGCAGTTTTGGGACTAGCAACAATGAGCAGTTCTTC
CASSFGTSNNEQFF
>TRBD2|-|TRBV20-1|TRBJ2-1
TGCGGAATAGCGGGACCGTACAATGAGCAGTTCTTC
CGIAGPYNEQFF
>TRBD1|-|TRBV20-1|TRBJ1-1
TGCAGTGCTAGAAAATCGGGACAGCGGAACACTGAAGCTTTCTTT
CSARKSGQRNTEAFF
>-|-|TRBV7-9|TRBJ2-5
TGTGCCAGCAGCCCCGCGAGGAACCAAGAGACCCAGTACTTC
CASSPARNQETQYF
>-|few|TRBV29-1|TRBJ2-5
TGCAGCGTTGCTGGGCCAGAAGAGACCCAGTACTTC
CSVAGPEETQYF
>TRBD2|few|TRBV7-6|TRBJ2-7
TGTGCCAGCAGCTTAGGCGGGACTAGCCGCGAGCAGTACTTC
CASSLGGTSREQYF
>-|-|TRBV24-1|TRBJ1-2
TGTGCCACCAGTGACTCAGACAACCGGGGCTGGGGCTACACCTTC
CATSDSDNRGWGYTF
>TRBD1|many|TRBV29-1|TRBJ2-1
TGCAGCGTTGACCCGACAGGGTACAATGAGCAGTTCTTC
CSVDPTGYNEQFF
>TRBD2|-|TRBV5-1|TRBJ2-2
TGCGCCAGCAGCTGGACTAGCGGGAGTAACGGGGAGCTGTTTTTT
CASSWTSGSNGELFF
>-|few|TRBV24-1|TRBJ2-3
TGTGCCACCAGTGATGCTACATTCCCGAGACAGGAAGGTAGTGCTTTT
CATSDATFPRQEGSAF
>TRBD1|few|TRBV29-1|TRBJ1-2
TGCAGCGTTGCGCTCCCCCGACAGGGTGGTCACTATGGCTACACCTTC
CSVALPRQGGHYGYTF
>-|-|TRBV20-1|TRBJ1-2
TGCACCCCGCCCCGAGACACTGATGGCTACACCTTC
CTPPRDTDGYTF